This T cell receptor (beta chain) was captured in a study of blood T cell repertoires in COVID-19. Study in general: Acute and convalescent COVID-19 samples came from the United States, Italy and Spain. PBMCs, B-cell-depleted T cells, or T cells provided the cDNA or gDNA that made up the material.

The repertoire was sequenced with immunoSEQ multiplex PCR; TCRdb's copy has only in-frame clones and lacks some. The sample lists a few hundred thousand clones, about 88% seen once, with under 8.5% in the top ten. The V and J ends lost 3 bases and 6 bases respectively, with 12 bases between them. Germline V gene lookup returns CDR1 SGDLS and CDR2 YYNGEE. This CDR3 spans 13 amino acids. Seattle patients were enrolled during active infection and followed longitudinally. The V and J genes are TRBV9 and TRBJ1-2; the D gene is possibly TRBD1 (6 bases). The source of this sequence is a woman in her sixties or seventies with COVID-19, enrolled during active disease. Sequencing was carried out using peripheral blood. The chain's CDR3 is CASSAEDSHGYTF. The CDR3 DNA follows: TGTGCCAGCAGCGCCGAGGACAGCCATGGCTACACCTTC.